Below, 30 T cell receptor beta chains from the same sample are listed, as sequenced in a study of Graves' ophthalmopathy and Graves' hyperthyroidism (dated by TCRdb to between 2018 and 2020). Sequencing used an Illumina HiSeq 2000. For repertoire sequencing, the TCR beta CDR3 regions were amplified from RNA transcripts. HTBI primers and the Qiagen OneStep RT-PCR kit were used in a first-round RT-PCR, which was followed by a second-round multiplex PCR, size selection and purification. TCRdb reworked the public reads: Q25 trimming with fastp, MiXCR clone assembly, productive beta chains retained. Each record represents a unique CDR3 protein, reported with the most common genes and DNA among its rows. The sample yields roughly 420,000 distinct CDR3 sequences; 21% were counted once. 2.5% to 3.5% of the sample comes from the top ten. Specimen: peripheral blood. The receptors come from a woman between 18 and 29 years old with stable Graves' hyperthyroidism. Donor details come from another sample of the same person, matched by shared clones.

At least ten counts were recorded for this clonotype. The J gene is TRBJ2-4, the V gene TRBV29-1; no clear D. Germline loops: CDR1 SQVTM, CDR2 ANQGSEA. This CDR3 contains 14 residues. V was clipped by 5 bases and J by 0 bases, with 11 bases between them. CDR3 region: CSVQGAVAKNIQYF. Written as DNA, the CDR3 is TGCAGCGTTCAAGGAGCAGTAGCCAAAAACATTCAGTACTTC.

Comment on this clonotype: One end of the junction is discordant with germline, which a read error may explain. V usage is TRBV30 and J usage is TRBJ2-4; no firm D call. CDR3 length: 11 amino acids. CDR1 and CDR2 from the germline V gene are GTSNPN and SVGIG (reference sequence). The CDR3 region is CASGAKNIKYF. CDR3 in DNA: TGTGCTAGTGGAGCCAAAAACATTAAGTACTTC.

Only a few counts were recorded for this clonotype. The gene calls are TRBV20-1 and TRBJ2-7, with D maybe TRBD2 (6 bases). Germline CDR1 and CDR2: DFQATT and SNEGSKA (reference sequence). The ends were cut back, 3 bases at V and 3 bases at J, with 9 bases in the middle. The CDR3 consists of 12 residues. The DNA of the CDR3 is TGCAGTGCTAGCCGACTAGTCTACGAGCAGTACTTC. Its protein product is CSASRLVYEQYF.

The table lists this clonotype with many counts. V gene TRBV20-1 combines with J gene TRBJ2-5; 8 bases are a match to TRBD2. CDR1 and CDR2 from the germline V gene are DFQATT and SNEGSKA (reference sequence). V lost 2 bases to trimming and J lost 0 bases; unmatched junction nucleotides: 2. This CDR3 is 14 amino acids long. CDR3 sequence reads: CSARRSGNQETQYF. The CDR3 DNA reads TGCAGTGCTAGACGTAGCGGGAACCAAGAGACCCAGTACTTC.

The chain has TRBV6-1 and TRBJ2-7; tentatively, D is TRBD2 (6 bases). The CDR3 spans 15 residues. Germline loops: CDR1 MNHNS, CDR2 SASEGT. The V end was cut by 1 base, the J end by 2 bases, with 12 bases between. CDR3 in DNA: TGTGCCAGCAGTGAAGGAGCGGGTAGGACCTACGAGCAGTACTTC. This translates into CASSEGAGRTYEQYF.

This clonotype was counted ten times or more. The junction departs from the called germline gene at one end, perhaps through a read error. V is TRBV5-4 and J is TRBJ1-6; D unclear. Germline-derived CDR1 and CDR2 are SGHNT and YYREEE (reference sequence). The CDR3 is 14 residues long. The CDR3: CASSLEGGYSPPHF. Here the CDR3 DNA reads TGTGCCAGCAGCTTGGAGGGAGGGTATTCACCCCCCCACTTT.

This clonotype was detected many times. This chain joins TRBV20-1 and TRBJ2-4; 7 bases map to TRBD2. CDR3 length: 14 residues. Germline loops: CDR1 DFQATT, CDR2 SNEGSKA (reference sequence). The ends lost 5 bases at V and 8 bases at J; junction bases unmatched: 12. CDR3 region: CSACRRAGDDIQYF. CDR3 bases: TGCAGTGCTTGCCGCCGGGCGGGAGACGACATTCAGTACTTC.

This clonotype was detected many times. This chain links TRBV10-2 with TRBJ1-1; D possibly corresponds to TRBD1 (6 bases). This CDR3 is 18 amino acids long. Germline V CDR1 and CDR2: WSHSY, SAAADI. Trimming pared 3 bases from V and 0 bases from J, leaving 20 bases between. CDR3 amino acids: CASSDVLGQRFMNTEAFF. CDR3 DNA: TGCGCCAGCAGTGACGTACTTGGACAGCGGTTCATGAACACTGAAGCTTTCTTT.

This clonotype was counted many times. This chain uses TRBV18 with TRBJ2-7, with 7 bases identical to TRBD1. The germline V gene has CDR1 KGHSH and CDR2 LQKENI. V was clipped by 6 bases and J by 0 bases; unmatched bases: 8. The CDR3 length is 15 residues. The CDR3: CASSPGTANSYEQYF. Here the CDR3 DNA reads TGTGCCAGCTCCCCCGGGACAGCAAACTCCTACGAGCAGTACTTC.

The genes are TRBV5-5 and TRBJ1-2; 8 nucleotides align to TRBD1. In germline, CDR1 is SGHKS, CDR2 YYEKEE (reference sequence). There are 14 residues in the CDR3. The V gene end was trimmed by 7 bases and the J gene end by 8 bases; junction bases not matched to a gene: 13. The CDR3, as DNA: TGTGCCAGCGAAACTCAACCAGGGGGCGGGGGCTACACCTTC. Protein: CASETQPGGGGYTF.

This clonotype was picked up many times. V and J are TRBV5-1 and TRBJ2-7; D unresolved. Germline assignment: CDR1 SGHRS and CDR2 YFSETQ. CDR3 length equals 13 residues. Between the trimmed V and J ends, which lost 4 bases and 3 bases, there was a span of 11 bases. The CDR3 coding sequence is TGCGCCAGCAGCCGTGCCTCATACTACGAGCAGTACTTC. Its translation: CASSRASYYEQYF.

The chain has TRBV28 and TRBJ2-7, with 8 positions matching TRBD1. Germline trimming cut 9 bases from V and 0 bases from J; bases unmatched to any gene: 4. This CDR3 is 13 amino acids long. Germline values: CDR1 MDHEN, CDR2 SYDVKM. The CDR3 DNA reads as TGTGCCAGTACAGGGGGTCCCTCCTACGAGCAGTACTTC. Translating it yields CASTGGPSYEQYF. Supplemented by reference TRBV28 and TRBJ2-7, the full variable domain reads DVKVTQSSRYLVKRTGEKVFLECVQDMDHENMFWYRQDPGLGLRLIYFSYDVKMKEKGDIPEGYSVSREKKERFSLILESASTNQTSMYLCASTGGPSYEQYFGPGTRLTVT.

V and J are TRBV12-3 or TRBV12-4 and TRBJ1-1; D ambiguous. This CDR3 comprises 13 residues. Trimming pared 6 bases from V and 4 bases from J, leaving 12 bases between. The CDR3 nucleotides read TGTGCCAGCAGCCCGCGGGCAGCCACTGAAGCTTTCTTT. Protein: CASSPRAATEAFF.

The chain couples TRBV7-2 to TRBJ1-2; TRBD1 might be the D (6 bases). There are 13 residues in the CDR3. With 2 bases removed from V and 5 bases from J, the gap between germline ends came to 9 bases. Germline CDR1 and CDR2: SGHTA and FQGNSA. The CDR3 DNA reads TGTGCCAGCAGCTTAAGGGGACAATATGGCTACACCTTC. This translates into CASSLRGQYGYTF.

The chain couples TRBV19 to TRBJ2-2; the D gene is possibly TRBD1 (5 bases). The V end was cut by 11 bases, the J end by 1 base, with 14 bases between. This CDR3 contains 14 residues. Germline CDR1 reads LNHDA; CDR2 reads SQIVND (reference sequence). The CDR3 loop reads CAAHAQGNTGELFF. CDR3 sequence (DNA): TGTGCCGCCCACGCTCAGGGGAACACCGGGGAGCTGTTTTTT.

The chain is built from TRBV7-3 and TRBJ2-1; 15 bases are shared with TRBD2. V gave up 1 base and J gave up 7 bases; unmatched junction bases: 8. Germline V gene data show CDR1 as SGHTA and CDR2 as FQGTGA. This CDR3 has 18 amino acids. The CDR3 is CASSLSRTSGRARNEQFF. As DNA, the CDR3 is TGTGCCAGCAGCTTAAGCCGGACTAGCGGGAGGGCCAGGAATGAGCAGTTCTTC.

CDR3 loop: CASSAQVRPYEQYF. The CDR3 nucleotides read TGTGCCAGCAGTGCACAGGTTAGACCCTACGAGCAGTACTTC. This sequence joins TRBV27 and TRBJ2-7; weak D call: TRBD1 (5 bases). The germline CDR1 and CDR2 sequences are MNHEY and SMNVEV (reference sequence). This CDR3 is 14 amino acids long. Trimming took 5 bases from V and 2 from J, leaving 13 bases between them.

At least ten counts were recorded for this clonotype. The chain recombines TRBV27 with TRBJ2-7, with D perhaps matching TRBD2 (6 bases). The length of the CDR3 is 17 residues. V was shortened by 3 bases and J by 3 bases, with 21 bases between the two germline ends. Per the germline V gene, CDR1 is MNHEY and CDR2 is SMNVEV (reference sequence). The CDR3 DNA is TGTGCCAGCAGTTTCTCAGCCCCTTTGGGAGGCTTCTACGAGCAGTACTTC. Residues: CASSFSAPLGGFYEQYF.

DNA of the CDR3: TGTGCCAGTAGTCCTTTCCGAGCTGGGGCCAACGTCCTGACTTTC. It codes for CASSPFRAGANVLTF. The chain has TRBV19 and TRBJ2-6; D is unclear. Germline assignment: CDR1 LNHDA and CDR2 SQIVND (reference sequence). V lost 5 bases, J lost 2 bases, and 10 bases lay in between. The CDR3 sequence is 15 residues long.

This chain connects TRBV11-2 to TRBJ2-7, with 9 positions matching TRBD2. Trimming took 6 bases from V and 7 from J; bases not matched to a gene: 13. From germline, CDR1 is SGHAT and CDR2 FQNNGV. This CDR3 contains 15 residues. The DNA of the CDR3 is TGTGCCAGCAGGGGCTTAGCGGGAGCTACAGGGGAGCAGTACTTC. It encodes CASRGLAGATGEQYF.

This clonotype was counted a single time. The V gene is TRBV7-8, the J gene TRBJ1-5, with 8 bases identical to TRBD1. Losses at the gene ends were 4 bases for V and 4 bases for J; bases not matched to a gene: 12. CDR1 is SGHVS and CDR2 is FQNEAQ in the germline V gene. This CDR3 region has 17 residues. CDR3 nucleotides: TGTGCCAGCAGCTGGGGGTCGTGGGACAGGCGGAATCAGCCCCAGCATTTT. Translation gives CASSWGSWDRRNQPQHF.

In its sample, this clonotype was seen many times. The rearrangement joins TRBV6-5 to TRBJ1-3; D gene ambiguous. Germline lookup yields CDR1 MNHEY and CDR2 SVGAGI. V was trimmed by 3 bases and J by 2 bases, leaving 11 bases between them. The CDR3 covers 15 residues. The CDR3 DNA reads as TGTGCCAGCAGTTATGAGGGCCTTGCTGGAAACACCATATATTTT. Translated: CASSYEGLAGNTIYF.

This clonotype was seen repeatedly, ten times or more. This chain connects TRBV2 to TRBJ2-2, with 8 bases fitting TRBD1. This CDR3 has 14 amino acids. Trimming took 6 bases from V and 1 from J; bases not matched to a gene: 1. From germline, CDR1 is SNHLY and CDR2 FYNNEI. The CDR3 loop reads CASRGQVNTGELFF. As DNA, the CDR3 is TGTGCCAGCAGGGGACAGGTGAACACCGGGGAGCTGTTTTTT. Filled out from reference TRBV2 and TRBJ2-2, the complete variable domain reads EPEVTQTPSHQVTQMGQEVILRCVPISNHLYFYWYRQILGQKVEFLVSFYNNEISEKSEIFDDQFSVERPDGSNFTLKIRSTKLEDSAMYFCASRGQVNTGELFFGEGSRLTVL.

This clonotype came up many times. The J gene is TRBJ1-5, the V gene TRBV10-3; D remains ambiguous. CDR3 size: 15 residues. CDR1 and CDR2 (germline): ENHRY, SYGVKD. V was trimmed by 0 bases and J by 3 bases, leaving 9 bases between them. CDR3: CAISESEGSNQPQHF. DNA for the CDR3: TGTGCCATCAGTGAGTCAGAGGGTTCCAATCAGCCCCAGCATTTT.

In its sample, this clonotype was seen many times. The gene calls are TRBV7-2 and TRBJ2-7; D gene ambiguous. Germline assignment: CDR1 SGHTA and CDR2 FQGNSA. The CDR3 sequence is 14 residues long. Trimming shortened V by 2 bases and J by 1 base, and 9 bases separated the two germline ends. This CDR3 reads CASSLRPFSYEQYF. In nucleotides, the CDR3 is TGTGCCAGCAGCTTAAGACCGTTTTCCTACGAGCAGTACTTC.

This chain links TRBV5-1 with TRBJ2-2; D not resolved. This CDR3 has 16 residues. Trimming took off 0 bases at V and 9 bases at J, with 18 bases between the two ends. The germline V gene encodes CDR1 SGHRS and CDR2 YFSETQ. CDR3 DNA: TGCGCCAGCAGCTTGGGTCCCCAGAGTTCCCCCCGGGAGCTGTTTTTT. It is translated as CASSLGPQSSPRELFF.

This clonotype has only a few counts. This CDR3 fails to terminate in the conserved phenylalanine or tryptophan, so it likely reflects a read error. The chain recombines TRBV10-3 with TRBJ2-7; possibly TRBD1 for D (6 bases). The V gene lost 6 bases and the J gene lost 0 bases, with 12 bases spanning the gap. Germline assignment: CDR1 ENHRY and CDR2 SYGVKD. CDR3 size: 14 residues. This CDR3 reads CAIRATGSSYEQYS. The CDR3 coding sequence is TGTGCCATCAGAGCAACAGGGAGCTCCTACGAGCAGTACTCC.

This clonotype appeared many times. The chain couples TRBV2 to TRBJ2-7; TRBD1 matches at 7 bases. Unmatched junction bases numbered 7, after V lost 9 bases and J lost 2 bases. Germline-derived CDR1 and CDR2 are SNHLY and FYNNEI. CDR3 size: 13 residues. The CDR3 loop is CARHSDRTYEQYF. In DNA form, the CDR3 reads TGTGCCAGGCATTCGGACAGGACCTACGAGCAGTACTTC.

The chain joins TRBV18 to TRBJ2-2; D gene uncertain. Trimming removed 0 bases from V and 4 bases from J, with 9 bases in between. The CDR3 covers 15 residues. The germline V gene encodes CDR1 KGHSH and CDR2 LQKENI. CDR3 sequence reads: CASSPPYVLTGELFF. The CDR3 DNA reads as TGTGCCAGCTCACCACCTTACGTTCTCACCGGGGAGCTGTTTTTT.

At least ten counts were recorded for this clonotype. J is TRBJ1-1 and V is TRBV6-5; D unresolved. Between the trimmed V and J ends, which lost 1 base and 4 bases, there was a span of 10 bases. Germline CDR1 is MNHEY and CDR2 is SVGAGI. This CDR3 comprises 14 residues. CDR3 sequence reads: CASSYFGIGTEAFF. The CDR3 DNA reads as TGTGCCAGCAGTTACTTCGGGATTGGCACTGAAGCTTTCTTT.